Described below is a single T cell receptor (beta chain) sequence and its context. The CDR3 spans 16 residues. V lost 3 bases to trimming and J lost 2 bases, with 14 bases between them. Germline values: CDR1 ENHRY, CDR2 SYGVKD. Methotrexate plus calcineurin inhibitor accompanied controls' myeloablative marrow transplants; sampling was 1 year later. The sample originates from a study of T cells after posttransplantation cyclophosphamide. Clones were sequenced by immunoSEQ multiplex PCR, and TCRdb holds only the in-frame ones, with some missing. The sample records 20,000 to 25,000 clones, around 89% being singletons.

The TCR comes from a female patient in her 30s who received an allogeneic stem cell transplant from an unrelated donor, was CMV-positive, and had acute and chronic GVHD. The T cells may come from the graft donor. The genes are TRBV10-3 and TRBJ1-5, with D perhaps TRBD1 (5 bases). The sample was PBMCs, taken just over 350 days after allogeneic stem cell transplant with calcineurin inhibitor and methotrexate. The CDR3 reads CAISDTLGQGNQPQHF. Here the CDR3 DNA reads TGTGCCATCAGTGATACCCTGGGGCAGGGCAATCAGCCCCAGCATTTT.